Each of the 2 T cell receptor beta chains below was sequenced from the same sample in a study of response to subunit inactivated influenza vaccine. TCRdb recomputed calls from the RT-PCR reads with MiXCR, one row per CDR3 protein. The sample yields about 480,000 distinct CDR3 sequences, approximately 11% seen once. The sequences come from PBMCs from blood, collected around seven weeks after vaccination. These TCRs come from a man in his fifties or sixties who received an inactivated influenza vaccine.

This clonotype was observed at least ten times. The gene calls are TRBV7-2 and TRBJ2-3; 7 bases fit TRBD1. The junction had 5 bases not matched to a gene; V was cut back by 1 base and J by 4 bases. Germline CDR1 SGHTA, CDR2 FQGNSA. The length of the CDR3 is 15 residues. This chain's CDR3 is CASSLVGQGADTQYF. CDR3 coding DNA: TGTGCCAGCAGCTTAGTAGGCCAGGGGGCAGATACGCAGTATTTT. The whole variable domain, filled in from reference TRBV7-2 and TRBJ2-3, reads GAGVSQSPSNKVTEKGKDVELRCDPISGHTALYWYRQSLGQGLEFLIYFQGNSAPDKSGLPSDRFSAERTGGSVSTLTIQRTQQEDSAVYLCASSLVGQGADTQYFGPGTRLTVL.

This chain joins TRBV6-2 or TRBV6-3 and TRBJ2-1, with 10 nucleotides matching TRBD1. This CDR3 is 18 amino acids long. CDR1 and CDR2 (germline): MNHEY, SVGEGT. After removal of 4 bases from V and 0 bases from J, the junction contained 9 bases not matched to a gene. The CDR3 reads CASSSRKDRGYSYNEQFF. CDR3 nucleotide sequence: TGTGCCAGCAGTTCAAGGAAGGACAGGGGGTACTCCTACAATGAGCAGTTCTTC.